These 17 T cell receptor beta chains originate from one sample sequenced in a study of blood T cell repertoires in COVID-19. TCRdb's table, derived via immunoSEQ multiplex PCR, lists solely in-frame clones and lacks some. The sample shows about 370,000 clones, more than 75% of them seen only once. Sequencing was carried out using peripheral blood. The receptors shown here come from a woman in her thirties with COVID-19, enrolled during active disease.

The chain links TRBV7-9 to TRBJ1-2, with D uncertain. The CDR3 consists of 12 residues. Germline V CDR1 and CDR2: SEHNR, FQNEAQ (reference sequence). Trimming pared 3 bases from V and 3 bases from J, leaving 5 bases between. The CDR3 DNA reads as TGTGCCAGCAGCTTCAGCGACTATGGCTACACCTTC. Translated: CASSFSDYGYTF.

DNA for the CDR3: TGTGCCAGCAGCTTGGACAGGGGGCCAGATACGCAGTATTTT. Translated, it gives CASSLDRGPDTQYF. The V and J genes are TRBV11-2 and TRBJ2-3; 11 nucleotides line up with TRBD1. Germline trimming cut 3 bases from V and 4 bases from J; bases unmatched to any gene: 0. Germline assignment: CDR1 SGHAT and CDR2 FQNNGV. The CDR3 contains 14 residues.

DNA of the CDR3: TGTGCCAGCAGTTCCCTCGCTGAAGAGGGCTACACCTTC. It specifies CASSSLAEEGYTF. The chain links TRBV28 to TRBJ1-2; D unresolved. From germline, CDR1 is MDHEN and CDR2 SYDVKM. The CDR3 is 13 residues long. Trimming removed 4 bases at V and 8 bases at J, with 14 bases between.

The rearrangement joins TRBV30 to TRBJ1-2, with unresolved D. CDR1 is GTSNPN, CDR2 SVGIG, per germline (reference sequence). V lost 5 bases, J lost 2 bases, and 21 bases lay in between. The CDR3 spans 16 residues. CDR3 nucleotide sequence: TGTGCCTGGGGCCTCGTCGGTTGGCGGAACAACTATGGCTACACCTTC. It yields the protein CAWGLVGWRNNYGYTF.

The V call is TRBV18, the J call TRBJ2-7; the D gene is possibly TRBD1 (6 bases). The ends were cut back, 2 bases at V and 4 bases at J, with 9 bases in the middle. The length of the CDR3 is 13 residues. Germline CDR1 and CDR2: KGHSH and LQKENI. The CDR3 DNA reads as TGTGCCAGCTCACCAGCACAGGGTTACGAGCAGTACTTC. It encodes CASSPAQGYEQYF. The full variable domain, in which reference TRBV18 and TRBJ2-7 provide the parts outside the CDR3, is NAGVMQNPRHLVRRRGQEARLRCSPMKGHSHVYWYRQLPEEGLKFMVYLQKENIIDESGMPKERFSAEFPKEGPSILRIQQVVRGDSAAYFCASSPAQGYEQYFGPGTRLTVT.

The chain employs TRBV30 and TRBJ2-2; 7 bases are shared with TRBD1. The trim removed 2 bases at V and 6 bases at J, leaving 9 bases unmatched. This CDR3 spans 15 amino acids. CDR1 is GTSNPN, CDR2 SVGIG, per germline (reference sequence). This CDR3 is CAWSHRQGRAGELFF. The DNA for the CDR3 is TGTGCCTGGAGTCACAGACAGGGCCGGGCCGGGGAGCTGTTTTTT.

This rearrangement joins TRBV7-2 to TRBJ1-2; tentative D call: TRBD1 (5 bases). This CDR3 region has 16 residues. CDR1 and CDR2 (germline): SGHTA, FQGNSA. V was shortened by 4 bases and J by 4 bases, with 19 bases between the two germline ends. This CDR3 reads CASSSSRDREAYGYTF. CDR3 coding DNA: TGTGCCAGCAGCTCTAGTCGGGACCGGGAGGCCTATGGCTACACCTTC.

This clone was seen a few times. The chain employs TRBV18 and TRBJ1-2; TRBD1 matches at 7 bases. Germline lookup yields CDR1 KGHSH and CDR2 LQKENI. This CDR3 comprises 16 residues. J gave up 5 bases and V 0 bases, and 9 bases lay outside the gene matches. Here the CDR3 DNA reads TGTGCCAGCTCACCACCGAGTACAGGGGCGATGTATGGCTACACCTTC. The encoded protein is CASSPPSTGAMYGYTF.

The chain employs TRBV29-1 and TRBJ1-1, with no clear D. V lost 4 bases and J 1 base, leaving 10 bases between the germline ends. The CDR3 totals 13 residues. Germline V gene lookup returns CDR1 SQVTM and CDR2 ANQGSEA. The CDR3 DNA follows: TGCAGCGTTGCGTGGCAGTCGAACACTGAAGCTTTCTTT. Encoded protein: CSVAWQSNTEAFF.

The chain has TRBV7-2 and TRBJ2-1, with 11 nucleotides matching TRBD2. V shed 3 bases and J 9 bases; nucleotides not matched to a gene: 10. The CDR3 runs to 16 residues. Germline V CDR1 and CDR2: SGHTA, FQGNSA. CDR3 DNA: TGTGCCAGCAGCTTCTGGTTAGCGGGAGGGTTGGGTGAGCAGTTCTTC. As protein: CASSFWLAGGLGEQFF.

The CDR3 region has the DNA TGTGCCAGCAGTGACCCCCGGGGAACCTACAATGAGCAGTTCTTC. This gives the protein CASSDPRGTYNEQFF. J is TRBJ2-1 and V is TRBV2, with D tentatively TRBD2 (5 bases). V shed 3 bases and J shed 2 bases, with 11 bases lying between them. The CDR3 consists of 15 residues. Germline assignment: CDR1 SNHLY and CDR2 FYNNEI.

The chain couples TRBV6-1 to TRBJ2-7; D perhaps matches TRBD1 (5 bases). Trimming left V 0 bases short and J 0 bases short, with 12 bases between. This CDR3 is built from 16 residues. Germline V gene lookup returns CDR1 MNHNS and CDR2 SASEGT. CDR3: CASSEAFGQGSYEQYF. The CDR3 nucleotides are TGTGCCAGCAGTGAAGCATTCGGGCAGGGCTCCTACGAGCAGTACTTC.

This clone was seen only a few times. The J gene is TRBJ2-6, the V gene TRBV7-6, with 7 bases aligning to TRBD1. V gave up 3 bases and J gave up 2 bases; unmatched junction bases: 1. The CDR3 is made up of 15 amino acids. Looked up from germline, CDR1 is SGHVS and CDR2 is FNYEAQ. CDR3 nucleotide sequence: TGTGCCAGCAGCTTGACAGGGACTGGGGCCAACGTCCTGACTTTC. Protein sequence: CASSLTGTGANVLTF. Full variable domain (missing parts from reference TRBV7-6 and TRBJ2-6): GAGVSQSPRYKVTKRGQDVALRCDPISGHVSLYWYRQALGQGPEFLTYFNYEAQQDKSGLPNDRFSAERPEGSISTLTIQRTEQRDSAMYRCASSLTGTGANVLTFGAGSRLTVL.

The chain joins TRBV4-2 to TRBJ2-7; TRBD2 matches 10 bases. CDR3 length: 15 residues. Germline CDR1 and CDR2: LGHNA and YNFKEQ. The V and J ends lost 1 base and 2 bases, in that order; junction bases with no gene match: 2. CDR3 bases: TGTGCCAGCAGCCAAGTCCTAGCGGGAGCCTACGAGCAGTACTTC. Protein product: CASSQVLAGAYEQYF.

The V gene is TRBV7-8, the J gene TRBJ2-5; 9 bases are a match to TRBD1. CDR3 length equals 15 residues. Trimming took 5 bases from V and 7 from J; bases not matched to a gene: 11. Germline loops: CDR1 SGHVS, CDR2 FQNEAQ. CDR3 coding DNA: TGTGCCAGCAGCCAAGGGACAGGGAATTACCGGACCCAGTACTTC. It translates to CASSQGTGNYRTQYF.

Only one count was recorded for this clone. The chain employs TRBV28 and TRBJ2-3; a weak D match, TRBD2 (6 bases). Trimming took 6 bases from V and 3 from J, leaving 13 bases between them. Germline assignment: CDR1 MDHEN and CDR2 SYDVKM. The CDR3 sequence is 14 residues long. In DNA, the CDR3 is TGTGCCAGCAGAATAGGGAGGAGAACAGATACGCAGTATTTT. This codes for CASRIGRRTDTQYF.

Regarding this clone: The sample has other DNA sequences that encode this CDR3 too. The CDR3 DNA reads TGTGCCTGGAGTGTGGGGGGGGGTAATCAGCCCCAGCATTTT. It is translated as CAWSVGGGNQPQHF. The chain has TRBV30 and TRBJ1-5, with a weak D call TRBD1 (5 bases). The CDR3 runs to 14 residues. V was clipped by 0 bases and J by 4 bases, with 10 bases between them. The germline gives CDR1 GTSNPN, CDR2 SVGIG (reference sequence).